This T cell receptor beta chain is from a study of cytomegalovirus exposure and HLA in healthy donors. Sampled while nominally healthy, donors likely had unrecorded immune exposures. Study-level results: For presence/absence analyses, sequencing depth was assumed to be roughly uniform across donors. With further analysis later on, most CMV-associated TCR beta chains appeared HLA-restricted. Sequences of the TCR beta chain were said to predict the HLA-A and HLA-B alleles of most subjects accurately.

This CDR3 region has 15 residues. The germline CDR1 and CDR2 sequences are KGHSH and LQKENI. V was shortened by 5 bases and J by 3 bases, with 16 bases between the two germline ends. Comments on this clone: Its antigen is still unknown.

The PCR contained 60 Vbeta and 13 Jbeta primers. The protocol was immunoSEQ multiplex PCR, while the TCRdb copy is restricted to in-frame clones and leaves out a portion. The profile shows over 65,000 clones, approximately 71% of them singletons. This sequence joins TRBV18 and TRBJ2-5, with D possibly matching TRBD2 (6 bases). The sequence was obtained from a woman aged 40 to 55 in good health and CMV-seronegative. Material: PBMCs. CDR3 nucleotide sequence: TGTGCCAGCTCATCCCTCCGGGGGTGGGAAGAGACCCAGTACTTC. Its translation: CASSSLRGWEETQYF.